This passage covers 23 T cell receptor beta chains from one sample sequenced in a study of cytomegalovirus exposure and HLA in healthy donors. PCR used 60 Vbeta primers and 13 Jbeta primers. The repertoire was sequenced with immunoSEQ multiplex PCR; TCRdb's copy has only in-frame clones and lacks some. The sample has about 120,000 clones, approximately 80% seen once. Sequencing input: PBMCs. The receptor set was obtained from a woman between 40 and 55 years old in good health and CMV-seropositive.

The chain couples TRBV27 to TRBJ2-1; TRBD2 might be the D (6 bases). V was shortened by 5 bases and J by 4 bases, with 21 bases between the two germline ends. Germline V gene lookup returns CDR1 MNHEY and CDR2 SMNVEV (reference sequence). CDR3 length equals 17 residues. CDR3 amino acids: CASSTPLAGGRYNEQFF. CDR3 nucleotides: TGTGCCAGCAGTACCCCACTAGCCGGGGGAAGATACAATGAGCAGTTCTTC.

In DNA, the CDR3 is TGTGCCAGCAGCTTAGTAGACACGGTCGATGAGCAGTTCTTC. As protein: CASSLVDTVDEQFF. The gene calls are TRBV7-2 and TRBJ2-1, with D hard to call. Germline lookup yields CDR1 SGHTA and CDR2 FQGNSA. The length of the CDR3 is 14 residues. V was cut by 1 base and J by 8 bases, with 12 bases left in between.

This sequence joins TRBV14 and TRBJ2-5; D perhaps matches TRBD1 (5 bases). Germline V gives CDR1 SGHDN, CDR2 FVKESK. Trimming pared 4 bases from V and 5 bases from J, leaving 11 bases between. There are 13 residues in the CDR3. In DNA, the CDR3 is TGTGCCAGCAGCCGGGGCAGGGTGGAGACCCAGTACTTC. This gives the protein CASSRGRVETQYF.

The chain carries TRBV15 and TRBJ1-4; 7 positions match TRBD1. The CDR3 has 15 residues. With 0 bases clipped from V and 4 bases from J, the junction kept 2 bases outside the gene matches. Germline V gene data show CDR1 as LNHNV and CDR2 as YYDKDF (reference sequence). CDR3 region: CATSRDRGFNEKLFF. Written as DNA, the CDR3 is TGTGCCACCAGCAGAGACAGGGGGTTTAATGAAAAACTGTTTTTT.

This chain uses TRBV18 with TRBJ2-7; 8 bases fit TRBD2. The trim removed 3 bases at V and 6 bases at J, leaving 10 bases unmatched. This CDR3 comprises 15 residues. Germline loops: CDR1 KGHSH, CDR2 LQKENI. The CDR3 here is CASSPRNGGALEQYF. Written as DNA, the CDR3 is TGTGCCAGCTCACCTCGGAACGGGGGGGCCCTCGAGCAGTACTTC.

This clone was observed once. V usage is TRBV30 and J usage is TRBJ2-1; D is ambiguous. This CDR3 is built from 14 residues. Germline V gene lookup returns CDR1 GTSNPN and CDR2 SVGIG (reference sequence). V shed 0 bases and J shed 4 bases, with 10 bases lying between them. The CDR3 protein is CAWSVLGLYNEQFF. The CDR3 DNA reads as TGTGCCTGGAGTGTACTCGGGTTGTACAATGAGCAGTTCTTC.

The V gene is TRBV5-4, the J gene TRBJ2-2; the D gene is possibly TRBD2 (5 bases). Germline CDR1 reads SGHNT; CDR2 reads YYREEE (reference sequence). This CDR3 is built from 17 residues. The V end was cut by 5 bases, the J end by 1 base, with 18 bases between. The CDR3 loop reads CASSRFVAGQNTGELFF. The CDR3 DNA sequence: TGTGCCAGCAGTAGGTTCGTCGCGGGCCAGAACACCGGGGAGCTGTTTTTT.

The rearrangement joins TRBV13 to TRBJ2-7; 9 bases match TRBD1. This CDR3 is built from 14 residues. The trim removed 3 bases at V and 2 bases at J, leaving 2 bases unmatched. Germline values: CDR1 PRHDT, CDR2 FYEKMQ (reference sequence). CDR3 amino acids: CASSFWTGAYEQYF. The CDR3 DNA sequence: TGTGCCAGCAGCTTCTGGACAGGGGCCTACGAGCAGTACTTC.

V is TRBV30 and J is TRBJ2-7, with TRBD2 matching over 8 bases. Germline assignment: CDR1 GTSNPN and CDR2 SVGIG (reference sequence). This CDR3 contains 13 residues. Germline trimming cut 0 bases from V and 7 bases from J; bases unmatched to any gene: 5. The CDR3, as DNA: TGTGCCTGGAGTGTGTCCCTAGCGGGTGAGCAGTACTTC. It yields the protein CAWSVSLAGEQYF.

The genes are TRBV4-1 and TRBJ1-5, with D perhaps matching TRBD1 (6 bases). The V gene's germline CDR1 is MGHRA and CDR2 YSYEKL. V shed 4 bases and J shed 8 bases, with 15 bases lying between them. The CDR3 is 14 residues long. The DNA of the CDR3 is TGCGCCAGCAGCCCCCACCCCAGGGGTGAGCCCCAGCATTTT. Its translation: CASSPHPRGEPQHF.

J is TRBJ1-2 and V is TRBV10-3, with 7 bases that match TRBD1. CDR3 length: 12 amino acids. V lost 4 bases and J lost 5; bases outside the gene matches: 1. Germline CDR1 is ENHRY and CDR2 is SYGVKD. The CDR3 loop is CAISGGQYGYTF. The CDR3 DNA reads as TGTGCCATCAGTGGGGGACAGTATGGCTACACCTTC.

V is TRBV19 and J is TRBJ1-1, with 8 nucleotides matching TRBD1. Germline CDR1 reads LNHDA; CDR2 reads SQIVND (reference sequence). The V gene end was trimmed by 5 bases and the J gene end by 10 bases; junction bases not matched to a gene: 9. The length of the CDR3 is 13 residues. The CDR3, as DNA: TGTGCCAGTAGTGCCGGACAGGGAATGGGAGCTTTCTTT. Protein sequence: CASSAGQGMGAFF.

This rearrangement joins TRBV27 to TRBJ1-6; possibly TRBD1 for D (6 bases). CDR3 length: 15 amino acids. V shed 1 base and J shed 6 bases, with 10 bases lying between them. Looked up from germline, CDR1 is MNHEY and CDR2 is SMNVEV (reference sequence). The CDR3, as DNA: TGTGCCAGCAGTTTATTACAGGGTCCTAATTCACCCCTCCACTTT. This translates into CASSLLQGPNSPLHF.

J is TRBJ2-7 and V is TRBV7-8, with D perhaps TRBD1 (5 bases). The V gene lost 2 bases and the J gene lost 1 base, with 6 bases spanning the gap. The CDR3 totals 13 residues. Germline loops: CDR1 SGHVS, CDR2 FQNEAQ. CDR3 in DNA: TGTGCCAGCAGCTTAAAGGGGTCCTACGAGCAGTACTTC. Amino acids: CASSLKGSYEQYF.

This clone showed up just a few times. The chain joins TRBV19 to TRBJ2-6, with 7 bases identical to TRBD1. Germline V lookup: CDR1 LNHDA, CDR2 SQIVND (reference sequence). The CDR3 totals 18 residues. V dropped 2 bases and J dropped 4; count of bases not matched to a gene: 11. The CDR3 nucleotides read TGTGCCAGTAGTATACAGACAGGGTACTGGTCGGGGGCCAACGTCCTGACTTTC. This sequence encodes CASSIQTGYWSGANVLTF.

The chain links TRBV29-1 to TRBJ2-2, with TRBD2 matching 10 bases. V lost 1 base and J lost 3; bases outside the gene matches: 11. CDR3 length: 18 residues. The germline V gene encodes CDR1 SQVTM and CDR2 ANQGSEA. This CDR3 reads CSVEATQLLAGDTGELFF. In DNA form, the CDR3 reads TGCAGCGTTGAAGCCACCCAACTTCTAGCGGGAGACACCGGGGAGCTGTTTTTT.

CDR3 sequence (DNA): TGTGCCAGCTTACCAGGGACAGGCGATGGCTACACCTTC. Translated: CASLPGTGDGYTF. The chain carries TRBV5-4 and TRBJ1-2; 8 bases are shared with TRBD1. J gave up 6 bases and V 7 bases, and 8 bases lay outside the gene matches. Germline V gene data show CDR1 as SGHNT and CDR2 as YYREEE (reference sequence). The CDR3 loop spans 13 amino acids.

CDR3 in DNA: TGTGCCAGCAGCGTAGGGATAGCGGGAAACACAGATACGCAGTATTTT. It translates to CASSVGIAGNTDTQYF. This rearrangement joins TRBV9 to TRBJ2-3; 8 positions match TRBD2. The CDR3 covers 16 residues. In germline, CDR1 is SGDLS, CDR2 YYNGEE. J gave up 2 bases and V 0 bases, and 5 bases lay outside the gene matches.

This chain links TRBV15 with TRBJ2-2; TRBD2 might be the D (6 bases). This CDR3 has 15 residues. Germline values: CDR1 LNHNV, CDR2 YYDKDF (reference sequence). Trimming took 4 bases from V and 2 from J, leaving 11 bases between them. In DNA, the CDR3 is TGTGCCACCAGCACCCCCGGACTAAACACCGGGGAGCTGTTTTTT. Protein sequence: CATSTPGLNTGELFF.

The chain uses TRBV6-5 and TRBJ2-3, with 9 bases fitting TRBD1. Losses at the gene ends were 6 bases for V and 8 bases for J; bases not matched to a gene: 9. The V gene's germline CDR1 is MNHEY and CDR2 SVGAGI. The CDR3 has 14 amino acids. The CDR3, as DNA: TGTGCCAGCAGCTACAGGGGGCGAAAGGGTACGCAGTATTTT. Its protein product is CASSYRGRKGTQYF.

V usage is TRBV2 and J usage is TRBJ2-2, with D unresolved. The germline V and J ends were trimmed by 4 bases and 1 base, with 4 bases remaining between them. The germline V gene has CDR1 SNHLY and CDR2 FYNNEI. The CDR3 spans 13 residues. The CDR3 here is CASSAQNTGELFF. CDR3 DNA sequence: TGTGCCAGCAGTGCACAGAACACCGGGGAGCTGTTTTTT.

V is TRBV7-9 and J is TRBJ2-7; 8 bases are shared with TRBD1. Germline CDR1 and CDR2: SEHNR and FQNEAQ (reference sequence). V was pared by 5 bases and J by 0 bases, with 6 bases of the junction left unmatched. The CDR3 has 15 amino acids. The CDR3 sequence: CASSPGQVDSYEQYF. Here the CDR3 DNA reads TGTGCCAGCAGCCCGGGACAGGTCGACTCCTACGAGCAGTACTTC.

The chain has TRBV25-1 and TRBJ1-2, with 8 bases aligning to TRBD1. CDR1 MGHDK and CDR2 SYGVNS come from the germline V gene. Losses at the gene ends were 4 bases for V and 2 bases for J; bases not matched to a gene: 3. The CDR3 is made up of 14 amino acids. CDR3 sequence: CASSVDRANYGYTF. The CDR3 nucleotides are TGTGCCAGCAGTGTGGACAGGGCGAACTATGGCTACACCTTC.